The 14 T cell receptor beta chains given below trace back to one sample, sequenced in a study of human T cells and chemical hapten exposure. Time point defined: patch test 3, about 24 weeks after DPC sensitization. Treatment reported: therapeutic diphenylcyclopropenone sensitization with weekly scalp DPC. TCRdb used MiXCR to reprocess the RACE reads, holding one entry per CDR3 protein. The sample holds about 82,000 distinct CDR3 sequences, 10% to 15% seen once. This material consisted of whole blood, taken in connection with sensitization to the hapten diphenylcyclopropenone (DPC). The source of these receptors is a woman in her 50s with alopecia areata. Some clones in this sample may be carry-over from other donors' samples.

Regarding this clonotype: This clone may be a read error of a much larger clone one base away. The chain has TRBV7-6 and TRBJ2-1; 13 bases are shared with TRBD2. V dropped 5 bases and J dropped 7; count of bases not matched to a gene: 8. The CDR3 is 16 residues long. Germline values: CDR1 SGHVS, CDR2 FNYEAQ. The CDR3 spells CASSPWTSGRANEQFF. CDR3 nucleotides: TGTGCCAGCAGCCCGTGGACTAGCGGGAGAGCGAATGAGCAGTTCTTC.

The chain recombines TRBV20-1 with TRBJ1-4; no definite D call. Looked up from germline, CDR1 is DFQATT and CDR2 is SNEGSKA (reference sequence). The CDR3 contains 11 residues. V was shortened by 2 bases and J by 8 bases, with 6 bases between the two germline ends. The DNA for the CDR3 is TGCAGTGCTAGACACGGGGAAAAACTGTTTTTT. Amino acid sequence: CSARHGEKLFF.

J is TRBJ1-5 and V is TRBV30, with D possibly TRBD1 on 5 matching bases. V dropped 0 bases and J dropped 3 bases, with 9 bases sitting between them. This CDR3 contains 14 residues. From germline, CDR1 is GTSNPN and CDR2 SVGIG (reference sequence). CDR3: CAWSVQGTNQPQHF. In nucleotides, the CDR3 is TGTGCCTGGAGTGTGCAAGGGACCAATCAGCCCCAGCATTTT.

This clonotype was picked up many times. The V gene is TRBV24-1, the J gene TRBJ1-2; D unresolved. This CDR3 comprises 15 residues. Germline CDR1 reads KGHDR; CDR2 reads SFDVKD. V was cut by 4 bases and J by 8 bases, with 19 bases left in between. CDR3: CATSDPRSIMQGYTF. For the CDR3, the DNA is TGTGCCACCAGTGACCCTCGTTCTATCATGCAAGGCTACACCTTC.

V gene TRBV20-1 combines with J gene TRBJ2-3; the D is unclear. Trimming removed 1 base at V and 0 bases at J, with 2 bases between. The CDR3 sequence is 12 residues long. Germline V gives CDR1 DFQATT, CDR2 SNEGSKA (reference sequence). In DNA form, the CDR3 reads TGCAGTGCTAGAGGAAGCACAGATACGCAGTATTTT. Its protein product is CSARGSTDTQYF.

This clonotype was observed many times. The chain combines TRBV6-6 with TRBJ2-3, with D perhaps TRBD2 (7 bases). The CDR3 consists of 15 residues. CDR1 and CDR2 from the germline V gene are MNHNY and SVGAGI (reference sequence). Trimming stripped 5 bases from V and 1 base from J, with 13 bases between. The CDR3 region has the DNA TGTGCCAGCAGTCCCCAGGGGAGGGGCACAGATACGCAGTATTTT. It codes for CASSPQGRGTDTQYF.

The J gene is TRBJ1-1, the V gene TRBV6-5; 7 nucleotides align to TRBD1. This CDR3 has 16 residues. Germline CDR1 reads MNHEY; CDR2 reads SVGAGI. V lost 2 bases to trimming and J lost 1 base; unmatched junction nucleotides: 7. In nucleotides, the CDR3 is TGTGCCAGCAGTTACGGGGGAGGGGGCCCGAACACTGAAGCTTTCTTT. Its protein product is CASSYGGGGPNTEAFF.

This clonotype was seen many times. At one end the junction does not follow the germline gene, possibly because of a read error. The chain employs TRBV29-1 and TRBJ2-1; D is perhaps TRBD2 (5 bases). Germline V lookup: CDR1 SQVTM, CDR2 ANQGSEA. The CDR3 loop spans 13 amino acids. In DNA, the CDR3 is TGCAGCGCTGAAACTTTAGAGGGTGGTGAGCAGTTCTTC. As protein: CSAETLEGGEQFF.

This clonotype was observed at least ten times. V usage is TRBV30 and J usage is TRBJ1-5; D is possibly TRBD1 (5 bases). The CDR3 totals 14 residues. Germline-derived CDR1 and CDR2 are GTSNPN and SVGIG (reference sequence). Trimming took off 0 bases at V and 5 bases at J, with 11 bases between the two ends. The CDR3 loop reads CAWSVPRVDQPQHF. For the CDR3, the DNA is TGTGCCTGGAGTGTACCCAGGGTGGATCAGCCCCAGCATTTT.

This sequence joins TRBV12-3 or TRBV12-4 and TRBJ2-2; possibly TRBD1 for D (5 bases). This CDR3 comprises 14 residues. Trimming pared 6 bases from V and 3 bases from J, leaving 11 bases between. Here the CDR3 reads CASSPGQDTGELFF. CDR3 nucleotide sequence: TGTGCCAGCAGCCCCGGACAAGACACCGGGGAGCTGTTTTTT.

This clonotype has at least ten counts. The J gene is TRBJ2-2, the V gene TRBV9; 8 bases align to TRBD2. The length of the CDR3 is 16 residues. Germline-derived CDR1 and CDR2 are SGDLS and YYNGEE. V dropped 1 base and J dropped 1; count of bases not matched to a gene: 3. The CDR3 DNA is TGTGCCAGCAGCGTACTGAGCGGGGGGAACACCGGGGAGCTGTTTTTT. This codes for CASSVLSGGNTGELFF.

The chain recombines TRBV6-1 with TRBJ2-1; 8 bases are a match to TRBD2. Trimming at V came to 6 bases and at J to 2 bases, leaving 12 bases not matched to a gene. From germline, CDR1 is MNHNS and CDR2 SASEGT. This CDR3 has 17 amino acids. CDR3 coding DNA: TGTGCCAGCAGCCAAACGAGGGGCGGGAGGCCCTACAATGAGCAGTTCTTC. Translating gives CASSQTRGGRPYNEQFF.

This clonotype was detected only once. This rearrangement joins TRBV20-1 to TRBJ2-1; tentative D call: TRBD2 (5 bases). This CDR3 is built from 11 residues. Germline V gene data show CDR1 as DFQATT and CDR2 as SNEGSKA (reference sequence). CDR3 loop: CSFSVFNEQFF. The CDR3 DNA follows: TGCAGCTTTAGCGTATTCAATGAGCAGTTCTTC.

This clonotype was observed many times. The chain uses TRBV29-1 and TRBJ2-1; D call uncertain. The length of the CDR3 is 13 residues. CDR1 and CDR2 from the germline V gene are SQVTM and ANQGSEA. Trimming left V 4 bases short and J 4 bases short, with 11 bases between. The CDR3 sequence: CSVGGTVYNEQFF. The CDR3 nucleotides are TGCAGCGTTGGCGGAACTGTGTACAATGAGCAGTTCTTC.